The TCR beta chain under discussion was sequenced for a study of human T cells and chemical hapten exposure. Overall study: It was small differences in pooled library volume that mainly caused per-sample TCR yields to vary.

Indicated time point: patch test 2, 6 weeks after DPC sensitization. Treatment: therapeutic diphenylcyclopropenone sensitization with weekly scalp DPC. MiXCR, run by TCRdb on the RACE reads, gives a single entry per CDR3 protein. The sample includes approximately 350,000 distinct CDR3 sequences, about 6% seen only once; the top ten take around 5.6%. The CDR3 extends over 20 amino acids. The germline V and J ends were trimmed by 2 bases and 4 bases, with 26 bases remaining between them. Per the germline V gene, CDR1 is MRHNA and CDR2 is SNTAGT. Concerning this clonotype itself: What it recognizes is unknown.

Notes on the study in general: Alopecia in the donors means their immune response may deviate from healthy people's. Expanded TCRs showed more large CDR3 clusters than pre-sensitization or healthy control sets. Sensitizing to DPC left TCRs with a frequency above 1 in 1000 unaltered.

Material: whole blood, obtained in connection with sensitization to the hapten diphenylcyclopropenone (DPC). V and J are TRBV6-4 and TRBJ2-2; no clear D gene. The TCR comes from a woman between 18 and 30 years old with alopecia areata. Some clones in this sample may be carry-over from other donors' samples. CDR3 bases: TGTGCCAGCAGTGACCCCGCCGGGTCAAATACCTACCCAGGCACCGGGGAGCTGTTTTTT. Translating it yields CASSDPAGSNTYPGTGELFF.